This T cell receptor (beta chain) was identified during a study of vaccination and CD4 T cells after COVID-19. About this clonotype itself: The antigen remains unidentified.

Treatment described: approximately nine-day PBMC culture with coronavirus spike peptide pools or control peptides (ViraFEST assay). These CD4+ T cells came from an unexposed donor, sampled before the COVID-19 pandemic (2011-2018). Scientists ran DNA taken from cultured CD4+ T cells through the Oncomine TCR Beta short-read assay for sequencing. The authors extracted genomic DNA from cultured CD4+ T cells. TCRdb analysed the PCR reads with MiXCR anew, one entry per CDR3 protein. Here the sample spans more than 7,000 distinct CDR3 sequences, approximately 28% being singletons. Per the germline V gene, CDR1 is SQVTM and CDR2 is ANQGSEA. The junction had 6 bases not matched to a gene; V was cut back by 6 bases and J by 5 bases. This CDR3 is built from 13 residues.

This TCR was sampled from a human donor in good health. Sequenced: CD4+ T cells from blood, cultured in vitro. This chain uses TRBV29-1 with TRBJ2-1, with 8 bases that match TRBD1. CDR3 protein: CSVDRGNDNEQFF. Here the CDR3 DNA reads TGCAGCGTCGACAGGGGAAACGACAATGAGCAGTTCTTC.